Listed below are T cell receptor beta chains from one sample, sequenced in a study of blood T cells in healthy people across ages. MiXCR, applied by TCRdb to the 5' RACE reads, yields one record per CDR3 protein. Of about 810,000 distinct CDR3 sequences detected, approximately 35% appear once; the ten largest clones hold 10% to 15%. The specimen sequenced was blood. These receptors were obtained from a man aged 18 to 35 in good health. Each CDR3 is given with its conserved first and last residue. Each record gives: D gene, clone size, J gene, V gene, CDR3 protein, CDR3 DNA. A D gene is named only where the DNA matches it firmly. Some rows have no size entry. The others give once, few or many, or a class for an expanded clone.

d_gene: .
abundance: many
j_gene: TRBJ2-7
v_gene: TRBV7-9
CDR3aa: CASSSARVLYEQYF
CDR3nt: TGTGCCAGCAGCTCTGCGAGGGTCCTCTACGAGCAGTACTTC

d_gene: .
abundance: .
j_gene: TRBJ2-7
v_gene: TRBV21-1
CDR3aa: CARMPWGCISYEQYF
CDR3nt: TGTGCCAGGATGCCATGGGGGTGTATCTCCTACGAGCAGTACTTC

d_gene: .
abundance: many
j_gene: TRBJ2-5
v_gene: TRBV7-2
CDR3aa: CASSLGGPEETQYF
CDR3nt: TGTGCCAGCAGCTTAGGGGGGCCGGAAGAGACCCAGTACTTC

d_gene: .
abundance: few
j_gene: TRBJ2-5
v_gene: TRBV12-3/TRBV12-4
CDR3aa: CASAQGSAETQYF
CDR3nt: TGTGCCAGTGCGCAGGGGTCCGCGGAGACCCAGTACTTC

d_gene: .
abundance: many
j_gene: TRBJ1-4
v_gene: TRBV25-1
CDR3aa: CASSYSNEKLFF
CDR3nt: TGTGCCAGCAGCTACAGTAATGAAAAACTGTTTTTT

d_gene: .
abundance: .
j_gene: TRBJ2-5
v_gene: TRBV20-1
CDR3aa: CSAIDTGSGNEQYF
CDR3nt: TGCAGTGCTATCGATACCGGTAGTGGTAATGAGCAGTACTTC

d_gene: .
abundance: .
j_gene: TRBJ2-7
v_gene: TRBV12-3/TRBV12-4
CDR3aa: CANTPGTPIHEQYF
CDR3nt: TGTGCCAACACCCCCGGGACACCCATCCACGAGCAGTACTTC

d_gene: .
abundance: .
j_gene: TRBJ2-2
v_gene: TRBV27
CDR3aa: CASGRVGGDTGELFF
CDR3nt: TGTGCCAGCGGCAGGGTGGGGGGCGACACCGGGGAGCTGTTTTTT

d_gene: TRBD2
abundance: .
j_gene: TRBJ2-3
v_gene: TRBV29-1
CDR3aa: CSVELAGGLTDTQYF
CDR3nt: TGCAGCGTTGAATTGGCGGGGGGCCTAACAGATACGCAGTATTTT

d_gene: TRBD2
abundance: few
j_gene: TRBJ2-3
v_gene: TRBV20-1
CDR3aa: CSAPRLAGTDTQYF
CDR3nt: TGCAGTGCTCCACGACTAGCCGGCACCGATACGCAGTATTTT

d_gene: .
abundance: few
j_gene: TRBJ1-2
v_gene: TRBV5-1
CDR3aa: CASSSPTGEAKGYTF
CDR3nt: TGCGCCAGCAGCTCCCCTACGGGGGAAGCAAAGGGCTACACCTTC

d_gene: TRBD2
abundance: few
j_gene: TRBJ2-5
v_gene: TRBV20-1
CDR3aa: CSALGGLAGGETQYF
CDR3nt: TGCAGTGCCCTTGGGGGACTAGCGGGGGGAGAGACCCAGTACTTC